The sequence of this TCR beta chain was determined in a study of blood T cells in healthy people across ages. This clonotype was seen a handful of times. Sample-barcoded 5' priming and a J-beta primer mix drove a second PCR of about 6 to 11 cycles. TCRdb re-analysed the 5' RACE reads in MiXCR, keeping a single row per CDR3 protein. This sample has 600,000 to 900,000 distinct CDR3 sequences; under 30% occur once, and the top ten carry approximately 2.9%. The ends were cut back, 7 bases at V and 0 bases at J, with 13 bases in the middle. This CDR3 contains 16 residues. Germline loops: CDR1 MNHEY, CDR2 SVGAGI. The same sample was also used in a study of T cells of mothers and their children.

This sequence originates from a boy younger than 18 in good health. Sequences were obtained from blood. The chain is built from TRBV6-5 and TRBJ2-6, with D perhaps matching TRBD2 (5 bases). The CDR3 DNA sequence: TGTGCCAGCAAGGAGGAGACCTACTCTGGGGCCAACGTCCTGACTTTC. It codes for CASKEETYSGANVLTF.